This TCR beta chain was identified during a study of cytomegalovirus exposure and HLA in healthy donors. At the level of the study: Across 350 to 400 genotyped donors, roughly 80% landed in the Caucasian-associated ancestry cluster. Study-wide findings and caveats: The classifier reportedly diagnosed cytomegalovirus status with high sensitivity and specificity.

Note on this clone: Its specificity is not known.

PCR primers comprised 60 Vbeta and 13 Jbeta primers. Sequenced by immunoSEQ multiplex PCR; TCRdb stores in-frame clones only, minus some. Here the sample spans over 95,000 clones, over 65% being singletons. The CDR3 runs to 14 residues. In germline, CDR1 is GTSNPN, CDR2 SVGIG (reference sequence). Deletions cut 1 base from V and 2 bases from J, with 9 bases between. What was sequenced was PBMCs. The chain combines TRBV30 with TRBJ2-1; D call uncertain. The receptor was isolated from a woman in her thirties or forties in good health and CMV-seropositive. This CDR3 is CAWSDGVPYNEQFF. DNA for the CDR3: TGTGCCTGGAGTGACGGAGTCCCCTACAATGAGCAGTTCTTC. Full variable domain (remainder filled in from reference TRBV30 and TRBJ2-1): SQTIHQWPATLVQPVGSPLSLECTVEGTSNPNLYWYRQAAGRGLQLLFYSVGIGQISSEVPQNLSASRPQDRQFILSSKKLLLSDSGFYLCAWSDGVPYNEQFFGPGTRLTVL.